This TCR beta chain is drawn from a study of blood T cells in healthy people across ages. Combining a sample-barcoded 5' primer with a J-beta primer mix, a second PCR ran for roughly 6 to 12 cycles. TCRdb recomputed calls from the 5' RACE reads with MiXCR, one row per CDR3 protein. This table holds more than 750,000 distinct CDR3 sequences, 25% to 30% found once. Overall study results and limits: Naive T cell percentage and TCR beta diversity correlated strongly. Naive CD4+ cells and diversity were both higher in long-lived donors than in aged donors.

This CDR3 region has 18 residues. In germline, CDR1 is MDHEN, CDR2 SYDVKM. Unmatched junction bases numbered 11, after V lost 3 bases and J lost 5 bases. In this sample, this clonotype turned up many times. Antigen unknown. These sequences were also reported in another study, on T cells of mothers and their children. From that paper: Extraction yielded RNA that went, in full, into cDNA synthesis at around 1.5 ug per 15 ul. The second PCR's M1S primer added sample barcodes and 2-4 random nucleotides.

The sequencing input was blood. The rearrangement uses TRBV28 and TRBJ2-1; TRBD2 aligns across 12 bases. The clonotype comes from a woman in her 40s in good health. The CDR3 DNA reads as TGTGCCAGCAGTTTCCTTTCTAGCGGGGGGGCTTACGACAATGAGCAGTTCTTC. It codes for CASSFLSSGGAYDNEQFF.